These 12 T cell receptor beta chains were sequenced from one sample in a study of T-cell reconstitution after alpha-beta-depleted transplantation in children. Unique molecular identifiers tagged the TCRbeta library. TCRdb used MiXCR to reprocess the PCR reads, holding one entry per CDR3 protein. The table has some 240,000 distinct CDR3 sequences, about 9.6% seen once. The material sequenced was PBMCs from the stem cell graft donor, taken from the stem cell graft. The origin of the receptors is a human donor who donated a stem cell graft to a child with SCID.

This clonotype was recorded at least ten times. The genes are TRBV28 and TRBJ2-1, with D perhaps TRBD2 (6 bases). Germline lookup yields CDR1 MDHEN and CDR2 SYDVKM. V was trimmed by 4 bases and J by 2 bases, leaving 21 bases between them. This CDR3 contains 18 residues. The CDR3: CASSSHAGGPGTYNEQFF. Written as DNA, the CDR3 is TGTGCCAGCAGTTCCCACGCCGGGGGTCCCGGGACCTACAATGAGCAGTTCTTC.

Only a few counts were recorded for this clonotype. J is TRBJ1-2 and V is TRBV5-5, with TRBD1 matching 9 bases. Per the germline V gene, CDR1 is SGHKS and CDR2 is YYEKEE (reference sequence). V lost 5 bases, J lost 8 bases, and 7 bases stayed unmatched. The CDR3 contains 13 residues. In DNA form, the CDR3 reads TGTGCCAGCAGACTTACAGGGGGCCGGGGCTACACCTTC. Translation gives CASRLTGGRGYTF.

This clonotype was seen at least ten times. The gene calls are TRBV5-1 and TRBJ1-1; D uncertain. The V and J ends lost 6 bases and 1 base respectively, with 10 bases between them. Germline-derived CDR1 and CDR2 are SGHRS and YFSETQ. This CDR3 spans 13 amino acids. In DNA, the CDR3 is TGCGCCAGCAACGCCGACCGGAACACTGAAGCTTTCTTT. Residues: CASNADRNTEAFF. The entire variable domain, with the rest obtained from reference TRBV5-1 and TRBJ1-1, is as follows: KAGVTQTPRYLIKTRGQQVTLSCSPISGHRSVSWYQQTPGQGLQFLFEYFSETQRNKGNFPGRFSGRQFSNSRSEMNVSTLELGDSALYLCASNADRNTEAFFGQGTRLTVV.

This clonotype was seen many times. The V call is TRBV7-2, the J call TRBJ1-1; no definite D call. Per germline, CDR1 SGHTA and CDR2 FQGNSA. The CDR3 sequence is 13 residues long. V shed 1 base and J shed 5 bases, with 8 bases lying between them. DNA of the CDR3: TGTGCCAGCAGCTTAGTTGTTCGGACTGAAGCTTTCTTT. Amino acids: CASSLVVRTEAFF.

The table lists this clonotype with many counts. This rearrangement joins TRBV10-3 to TRBJ1-1; weak D call: TRBD1 (6 bases). This CDR3 is 18 amino acids long. Germline V gives CDR1 ENHRY, CDR2 SYGVKD. V shed 0 bases and J shed 1 base, with 18 bases lying between them. The DNA of the CDR3 is TGTGCCATCAGTGAGTCTATTTGGGACAAGATGACGAACACTGAAGCTTTCTTT. This translates into CAISESIWDKMTNTEAFF.

This clonotype was found many times. The chain couples TRBV15 to TRBJ2-1; 14 positions match TRBD2. CDR1 is LNHNV, CDR2 YYDKDF, per germline (reference sequence). The trim removed 5 bases at V and 8 bases at J, leaving 26 bases unmatched. The CDR3 loop spans 22 amino acids. In nucleotides, the CDR3 is TGTGCCACCAGCCCCGACCTTTCGACTAGCGGGGGGGCCGTGGTGATTGACGATGAGCAGTTCTTC. It specifies CATSPDLSTSGGAVVIDDEQFF.

This clonotype was picked up many times. This chain uses TRBV7-2 with TRBJ1-1, with 7 bases lining up with TRBD1. The CDR3 length is 17 residues. Germline CDR1 is SGHTA and CDR2 is FQGNSA. The V gene end was trimmed by 4 bases and the J gene end by 5 bases; junction bases not matched to a gene: 16. CDR3 DNA: TGTGCCAGCAGCTCCTCACCCAACCGACAGGGACAAACTGAAGCTTTCTTT. This sequence encodes CASSSSPNRQGQTEAFF.

This clonotype came up many times. The V gene is TRBV7-8, the J gene TRBJ2-1; 7 positions match TRBD2. The germline CDR1 and CDR2 sequences are SGHVS and FQNEAQ. The J segment lost 4 bases and the V segment lost 1 base, leaving 1 base of the junction unmatched. This CDR3 has 14 amino acids. The CDR3 bases are TGTGCCAGCAGCTTAGAGGGAGGGTACAATGAGCAGTTCTTC. Its translation: CASSLEGGYNEQFF.

This clonotype was counted at least ten times. The rearrangement links TRBV5-1 to TRBJ2-5; possible D gene TRBD2, 6 bases. Germline assignment: CDR1 SGHRS and CDR2 YFSETQ. V was pared by 0 bases and J by 1 base, with 16 bases between. CDR3 length: 17 residues. The DNA of the CDR3 is TGCGCCAGCAGCTTGGCACCCCGGAGGGGATCCCAAGAGACCCAGTACTTC. Its protein product is CASSLAPRRGSQETQYF. Variable domain in full (rest from reference TRBV5-1 and TRBJ2-5): KAGVTQTPRYLIKTRGQQVTLSCSPISGHRSVSWYQQTPGQGLQFLFEYFSETQRNKGNFPGRFSGRQFSNSRSEMNVSTLELGDSALYLCASSLAPRRGSQETQYFGPGTRLLVL.

This clonotype was counted at least ten times. The CDR3 DNA reads TGTGCCAGCAGCGTAGGTGGGGACATGAACACTGAAGCTTTCTTT. As protein: CASSVGGDMNTEAFF. The chain employs TRBV9 and TRBJ1-1; the D gene is possibly TRBD1 (6 bases). Trimming removed 0 bases from V and 0 bases from J, with 9 bases in between. This CDR3 region has 15 residues. The germline V gene encodes CDR1 SGDLS and CDR2 YYNGEE.

This clonotype was seen repeatedly, ten times or more. The chain links TRBV15 to TRBJ2-4; D is unresolved. Germline-derived CDR1 and CDR2 are LNHNV and YYDKDF (reference sequence). V shed 0 bases and J shed 0 bases, with 15 bases lying between them. The CDR3 extends over 18 amino acids. The DNA of the CDR3 is TGTGCCACCAGCAGAGATATCGGATATCCCGCAGCCAAAAACATTCAGTACTTC. It encodes CATSRDIGYPAAKNIQYF.

In this sample, this clonotype turned up many times. The chain joins TRBV5-6 to TRBJ1-5; D is unclear. There are 15 residues in the CDR3. The V and J ends lost 4 bases and 6 bases respectively, with 17 bases between them. Germline V lookup: CDR1 SGHDT, CDR2 YYEEEE. Here the CDR3 reads CASSKGWGAIQPQHF. The CDR3 region has the DNA TGTGCCAGCAGCAAAGGGTGGGGAGCGATTCAGCCCCAGCATTTT.